What follows are 32 T cell receptor beta chains derived from one specimen sequenced in a study of cytotoxic CD8 clonotypes in ibrutinib-treated CLL. Generated by immunoSEQ multiplex PCR, the TCRdb table keeps only in-frame clones and is missing some. This table holds some 150,000 clones, 79% found once. The sequencing here drew on PBMCs, taken after 12 months of ibrutinib treatment. These receptors were taken from a human donor with chronic lymphocytic leukemia.

The chain employs TRBV4-2 and TRBJ2-7; 9 nucleotides agree with TRBD2. J lost 3 bases, V lost 6 bases, and 12 bases had no gene match. CDR1 LGHNA and CDR2 YNFKEQ come from the germline V gene. The CDR3 spans 16 residues. In DNA form, the CDR3 reads TGTGCCAGCAGACGAGGGGTCGCTAGCGGGAACTACGAGCAGTACTTC. Translated, it gives CASRRGVASGNYEQYF.

This clone has a handful of counts. This rearrangement joins TRBV9 to TRBJ1-2, with no clear D. Germline V gives CDR1 SGDLS, CDR2 YYNGEE. This CDR3 has 13 residues. Trimming shortened V by 7 bases and J by 4 bases, and 14 bases separated the two germline ends. CDR3 amino acids: CASGRTEVYGYTF. CDR3 nucleotide sequence: TGTGCCAGCGGACGGACGGAAGTCTATGGCTACACCTTC.

The J gene is TRBJ2-3, the V gene TRBV27, with TRBD2 as a possible D gene (6 bases). V lost 1 base, J lost 1 base, and 9 bases lay in between. The CDR3 is 15 residues long. From germline, CDR1 is MNHEY and CDR2 SMNVEV (reference sequence). CDR3 region: CASSLWRGGTDTQYF. The CDR3 nucleotides are TGTGCCAGCAGTTTATGGCGGGGAGGCACAGATACGCAGTATTTT.

This clone was counted only a few times. This chain links TRBV5-4 with TRBJ1-2, with D hard to call. The CDR3 length is 14 residues. CDR1 SGHNT and CDR2 YYREEE come from the germline V gene (reference sequence). The ends were cut back, 6 bases at V and 4 bases at J, with 16 bases in the middle. The CDR3 here is CASTQLSTVYGYTF. The CDR3 nucleotides are TGTGCCAGCACCCAGTTAAGTACAGTCTATGGCTACACCTTC.

This clone was observed a few times. The genes are TRBV28 and TRBJ1-4; weak D call: TRBD1 (6 bases). Trimming took 7 bases from V and 8 from J, leaving 14 bases between them. CDR1 and CDR2 from the germline V gene are MDHEN and SYDVKM. There are 13 residues in the CDR3. As DNA, the CDR3 is TGTGCCAGCATGCGTTGGGGGCGGGAAAAACTGTTTTTT. Amino acid sequence: CASMRWGREKLFF.

The chain recombines TRBV7-6 with TRBJ2-7, with TRBD2 matching 13 bases. V dropped 2 bases and J dropped 9; count of bases not matched to a gene: 10. Germline V lookup: CDR1 SGHVS, CDR2 FNYEAQ. CDR3 length equals 16 residues. The CDR3 DNA sequence: TGTGCCAGCAGCTTATCTTTACGGACTAGCGGGAGTCTGCAGTACTTC. Amino acids: CASSLSLRTSGSLQYF.

The chain is built from TRBV2 and TRBJ2-7; D is undetermined. The CDR3 runs to 11 residues. The germline CDR1 and CDR2 sequences are SNHLY and FYNNEI. The V and J ends lost 3 bases and 0 bases respectively, with 0 bases between them. The CDR3, as DNA: TGTGCCAGCAGTGACTCCTACGAGCAGTACTTC. This sequence encodes CASSDSYEQYF.

J is TRBJ2-2 and V is TRBV7-8; D call uncertain. Germline V gene data show CDR1 as SGHVS and CDR2 as FQNEAQ. CDR3 length equals 14 residues. The V and J ends lost 3 bases and 6 bases respectively, with 11 bases between them. The CDR3 nucleotides are TGTGCCAGCAGCTTGGCTAGAGGTCCCGGGGAGCTGTTTTTT. The encoded protein is CASSLARGPGELFF.

This clone was recorded a few times. The chain carries TRBV10-3 and TRBJ2-1; 10 bases agree with TRBD2. Trimming removed 3 bases from V and 3 bases from J; junction bases left unmatched: 5. This CDR3 has 16 amino acids. Looked up from germline, CDR1 is ENHRY and CDR2 is SYGVKD. The CDR3 DNA reads TGTGCCATCAGTGAATCTAGCGGGAGAAACTACAATGAGCAGTTCTTC. Translating it yields CAISESSGRNYNEQFF.

This sequence joins TRBV9 and TRBJ2-1; D could derive from TRBD1 or TRBD2 (6 bases each). The CDR3 runs to 16 residues. The germline CDR1 and CDR2 sequences are SGDLS and YYNGEE. Trimming removed 0 bases from V and 5 bases from J, with 15 bases in between. CDR3 in amino acids: CASSVGGAGPDNEQFF. The CDR3 nucleotides read TGTGCCAGCAGCGTAGGGGGGGCGGGCCCCGACAATGAGCAGTTCTTC.

V usage is TRBV6-5 and J usage is TRBJ2-3; D is undetermined. Germline values: CDR1 MNHEY, CDR2 SVGAGI. V shed 4 bases and J shed 3 bases, with 11 bases lying between them. The CDR3 has 14 amino acids. The CDR3 nucleotides are TGTGCCAGCAGTTTGGGGATTTGGACAGATACGCAGTATTTT. This codes for CASSLGIWTDTQYF.

V is TRBV4-2 and J is TRBJ2-3, with 14 bases that match TRBD2. This CDR3 is built from 16 residues. Per germline, CDR1 LGHNA and CDR2 YNFKEQ. Losses at the gene ends were 3 bases for V and 4 bases for J; bases not matched to a gene: 3. This CDR3 reads CASSQGLAGVADTQYF. The CDR3 DNA follows: TGTGCCAGCAGCCAGGGACTAGCGGGAGTGGCAGATACGCAGTATTTT.

The chain couples TRBV7-2 to TRBJ1-2; possibly TRBD1 for D (6 bases). Germline V gives CDR1 SGHTA, CDR2 FQGNSA. V lost 0 bases and J lost 6, with 11 bases in between. The CDR3 covers 14 residues. The CDR3 sequence: CASSLAPGDHGYTF. The CDR3 DNA is TGTGCCAGCAGCTTAGCTCCAGGGGATCATGGCTACACCTTC. Drawing the rest from reference TRBV7-2 and TRBJ1-2, the complete variable domain is GAGVSQSPSNKVTEKGKDVELRCDPISGHTALYWYRQSLGQGLEFLIYFQGNSAPDKSGLPSDRFSAERTGGSVSTLTIQRTQQEDSAVYLCASSLAPGDHGYTFGSGTRLTVV.

V is TRBV6-6 and J is TRBJ1-2, with a tentative D call TRBD1 (5 bases). CDR1 MNHNY and CDR2 SVGAGI come from the germline V gene (reference sequence). V was pared by 6 bases and J by 7 bases, with 21 bases between. The CDR3 contains 15 residues. The CDR3 nucleotides are TGTGCCAGCAGAGACACCGTGGGGCGCAAGCTTGGCTACACCTTC. As protein: CASRDTVGRKLGYTF.

This clone came up a few times. The chain links TRBV7-3 to TRBJ1-1; TRBD1 agrees at 9 bases. The CDR3 has 13 residues. The junction had 7 bases not matched to a gene; V was cut back by 3 bases and J by 11 bases. Germline V lookup: CDR1 SGHTA, CDR2 FQGTGA. The CDR3 region has the DNA TGTGCCAGCAGCTTCACCGGGACAGGGTTGGCTTTCTTT. This codes for CASSFTGTGLAFF.

The chain is built from TRBV7-2 and TRBJ2-2; D is perhaps TRBD2 (5 bases). The CDR3 consists of 15 residues. V lost 4 bases to trimming and J lost 10 bases, with 19 bases between them. Germline assignment: CDR1 SGHTA and CDR2 FQGNSA. CDR3 amino acids: CASSSPRGRHLELFF. The DNA of the CDR3 is TGTGCCAGCAGCTCCCCTCGGGGAAGACATTTGGAGCTGTTTTTT.

The genes are TRBV7-6 and TRBJ2-7; TRBD1 might be the D (6 bases). V was cut by 2 bases and J by 0 bases, with 17 bases left in between. The CDR3 contains 17 residues. Per germline, CDR1 SGHVS and CDR2 FNYEAQ. The CDR3 DNA is TGTGCCAGCAGCTTATCCCCGACAGGCATCAGCTCCTACGAGCAGTACTTC. It specifies CASSLSPTGISSYEQYF.

The V call is TRBV5-1, the J call TRBJ2-7; weak D call: TRBD1 (5 bases). The CDR3 consists of 13 residues. Germline V gives CDR1 SGHRS, CDR2 YFSETQ. Trimming pared 3 bases from V and 0 bases from J, leaving 7 bases between. DNA of the CDR3: TGCGCCAGCAGCTCGACAGTCTCCTACGAGCAGTACTTC. Translated, it gives CASSSTVSYEQYF.

This chain uses TRBV6-5 with TRBJ2-2; tentatively, D is TRBD1 (5 bases). The V end was cut by 0 bases, the J end by 3 bases, with 11 bases between. Germline CDR1 and CDR2: MNHEY and SVGAGI. The CDR3 loop spans 16 amino acids. In DNA, the CDR3 is TGTGCCAGCAGTTACTCAGGCAGGGTGCACACCGGGGAGCTGTTTTTT. Its translation: CASSYSGRVHTGELFF.

The chain employs TRBV5-4 and TRBJ2-3; weak D call: TRBD2 (5 bases). Germline V lookup: CDR1 SGHNT, CDR2 YYREEE (reference sequence). This CDR3 contains 14 residues. Between the trimmed V and J ends, which lost 4 bases and 2 bases, there was a span of 11 bases. The CDR3 region has the DNA TGTGCCAGCAGCCCTCAGCGGTACACAGATACGCAGTATTTT. This encodes CASSPQRYTDTQYF. The complete variable domain, with remaining parts taken from reference TRBV5-4 and TRBJ2-3, reads ETGVTQSPTHLIKTRGQQVTLRCSSQSGHNTVSWYQQALGQGPQFIFQYYREEENGRGNFPPRFSGLQFPNYSSELNVNALELDDSALYLCASSPQRYTDTQYFGPGTRLTVL.

The CDR3 DNA reads TGTGCCAGCAGTTCAGCCGGACGGAACACTGAAGCTTTCTTT. Its protein product is CASSSAGRNTEAFF. The chain is built from TRBV11-3 and TRBJ1-1; no definite D call. The CDR3 loop spans 14 amino acids. From germline, CDR1 is SGHNT and CDR2 YENEEA. V lost 6 bases and J 1 base, leaving 12 bases between the germline ends.

The CDR3 spells CASSLTGPYEQYF. CDR3 DNA: TGTGCCAGCAGCTTGACAGGGCCGTACGAGCAGTACTTC. This chain links TRBV5-6 with TRBJ2-7, with a tentative D call TRBD1 (6 bases). The CDR3 length is 13 residues. Trimming pared 1 base from V and 4 bases from J, leaving 9 bases between. CDR1 is SGHDT and CDR2 is YYEEEE in the germline V gene.

The rearrangement uses TRBV19 and TRBJ2-5; 7 bases map to TRBD1. This CDR3 is built from 14 residues. Unmatched junction bases numbered 5, after V lost 5 bases and J lost 2 bases. Germline V gene sequence: CDR1 LNHDA, CDR2 SQIVND (reference sequence). The chain's CDR3 is CASSFTGEQETQYF. Written as DNA, the CDR3 is TGTGCCAGTAGTTTTACAGGGGAACAAGAGACCCAGTACTTC.

The chain carries TRBV6-5 and TRBJ2-1, with 12 nucleotides matching TRBD2. The CDR3 length is 16 residues. V trimming: 2 bases; J trimming: 5 bases; junction bases outside the gene matches: 4. Germline V CDR1 and CDR2: MNHEY, SVGAGI. As DNA, the CDR3 is TGTGCCAGCAGTTACCAAAGACTAGCGGGAGACAATGAGCAGTTCTTC. Amino acid sequence: CASSYQRLAGDNEQFF.

This chain links TRBV7-8 with TRBJ2-7; D unclear. V was cut by 3 bases and J by 6 bases, with 24 bases left in between. Germline loops: CDR1 SGHVS, CDR2 FQNEAQ. The CDR3 length is 17 residues. The CDR3 here is CASSFSPSASHRLEQYF. The DNA for the CDR3 is TGTGCCAGCAGCTTTTCTCCTTCAGCCAGCCACCGTCTCGAGCAGTACTTC.

The rearrangement joins TRBV7-9 to TRBJ2-1, with 7 bases lining up with TRBD1. The CDR3 consists of 16 residues. After removal of 0 bases from V and 2 bases from J, the junction contained 4 bases not matched to a gene. Per the germline V gene, CDR1 is SEHNR and CDR2 is FQNEAQ (reference sequence). CDR3 nucleotide sequence: TGTGCCAGCAGCTTAGCCTCCGGGACAGCCTACAATGAGCAGTTCTTC. Translated: CASSLASGTAYNEQFF.

As concerns this clone: No DNA is shown, since the ends of the CDR3 on it are uncertain; the CDR3 is the one TCRdb lists. The chain employs TRBV27 and TRBJ2-3; TRBD1, the table's D call, lacks a check against the DNA. The CDR3 region is 15 residues in length, termini included. The germline gives CDR1 MNHEY, CDR2 SMNVEV (reference sequence). The CDR3 here is CASSTSTALTDTQYF.

This rearrangement joins TRBV6-6 to TRBJ1-5; maybe TRBD1 (5 bases). Germline V gene data show CDR1 as MNHNY and CDR2 as SVGAGI (reference sequence). The length of the CDR3 is 16 residues. V was clipped by 4 bases and J by 2 bases, with 15 bases between them. The CDR3 reads CASSFGNRHGNQPQHF. The CDR3 DNA reads TGTGCCAGCAGTTTTGGGAACAGGCATGGCAATCAGCCCCAGCATTTT.

CDR3 in DNA: TGTGCCAGCAGCTTATCTAGGGGCCCGCAAGAGACCCAGTACTTC. Translating gives CASSLSRGPQETQYF. The chain recombines TRBV7-3 with TRBJ2-5; the D gene is possibly TRBD1 (5 bases). This CDR3 has 15 amino acids. V was shortened by 2 bases and J by 2 bases, with 12 bases between the two germline ends. Germline CDR1 is SGHTA and CDR2 is FQGTGA.

This chain connects TRBV6-1 to TRBJ2-5; D remains ambiguous. Germline V lookup: CDR1 MNHNS, CDR2 SASEGT. The ends were cut back, 6 bases at V and 0 bases at J, with 8 bases in the middle. This CDR3 comprises 13 residues. For the CDR3, the DNA is TGTGCCAGCAGCGCCCTGGACCAAGAGACCCAGTACTTC. Its translation: CASSALDQETQYF.

The chain links TRBV7-2 to TRBJ2-7; 12 bases map to TRBD2. CDR3 length: 15 amino acids. Germline lookup yields CDR1 SGHTA and CDR2 FQGNSA. The J segment lost 2 bases and the V segment lost 4 bases, leaving 3 bases of the junction unmatched. The CDR3 protein is CASSWLAGGPYEQYF. The CDR3 bases are TGTGCCAGCAGCTGGCTAGCGGGAGGGCCCTACGAGCAGTACTTC.

The rearrangement joins TRBV9 to TRBJ1-1, with TRBD1 matching 7 bases. CDR3 length: 15 residues. Germline values: CDR1 SGDLS, CDR2 YYNGEE. Trimming took 7 bases from V and 5 from J; bases not matched to a gene: 14. The CDR3 DNA reads TGTGCCAGCGGCCGGGACAGACATGAACGTACTGAAGCTTTCTTT. Translated, it gives CASGRDRHERTEAFF. Complete variable domain (other parts from reference TRBV9 and TRBJ1-1): DSGVTQTPKHLITATGQRVTLRCSPRSGDLSVYWYQQSLDQGLQFLIQYYNGEERAKGNILERFSAQQFPDLHSELNLSSLELGDSALYFCASGRDRHERTEAFFGQGTRLTVV.